What follows describes a single TCR beta chain. This clonotype was recorded at least ten times. The antigen it binds to is not known. No base qualities exist here, and no much larger clone lies one base off it. Library construction relied on PCR. These reads were obtained on an Illumina HiSeq 2500. To normalize quantification of the TCRbeta repertoire, the TCR libraries were built with molecular barcoding that relied on unique molecular identifiers. The public sequencing data were trimmed at Q25 with fastp and processed into clonotypes with MiXCR by TCRdb, which kept only in-frame beta chains. Under each unique CDR3 protein, matching rows form one entry showing the most common genes and DNA. The sample has some 220,000 distinct CDR3 sequences on record, roughly 9% of them singletons. The ten biggest clones cover approximately 5.9% of the sample. The data stem from a study of T-cell reconstitution after alpha-beta-depleted transplantation in children (dated by TCRdb to about 2016). For context, the study as a whole: T-cell immune reconstitution after TCRalphabeta/CD19-depleted allogeneic hematopoietic cell transplantation in children was quantitatively tracked in the study by means of TCR repertoire profiling.

The germline V gene specifies ENHRY as CDR1 and SYGVKD as CDR2. Between the V and J ends, shortened by 0 bases and 1 base respectively, the junction contains 6 bases. Including the terminal cysteine and phenylalanine, the CDR3 comprises 15 residues. Only CDR3 DNA is held: 45 bases, read in frame from base 1. The rearranged chain carries TRBV10-3 and TRBJ2-2; TRBD1 could be the D gene, as 6 bases match. Sequenced material: PBMCs from the stem cell graft donor, taken from the stem cell graft. This receptor was identified in a human donor who donated a stem cell graft to a child with acute lymphoblastic leukemia. The CDR3 region reads CAISESTGNTGELFF. The sequenced DNA: TGTGCCATCAGTGAGTCGACAGGGAACACCGGGGAGCTGTTTTTT.